The clone carrying this TCR beta chain was recorded many times. This sample stems from a study of blood T cell repertoires in COVID-19. Background on the study: Donors in the United States, Italy and Spain gave samples during acute or convalescent COVID-19.

V lost 3 bases and J lost 9; bases outside the gene matches: 7. CDR1 and CDR2 (germline): LNHDA, SQIVND (reference sequence). The CDR3 extends over 15 amino acids. Method: immunoSEQ multiplex PCR; TCRdb's copy keeps in-frame clones and lacks some. The repertoire holds 200,000 to 250,000 clones, with 65% to 85% as singletons. The study drew participants aged about 18 to 95 years from 20 to 30 US areas. The TCR sequence derives from a man aged 25 to 40 with acute COVID-19. V gene TRBV19 combines with J gene TRBJ1-6, with 8 bases aligning to TRBD1. The sample taken for sequencing was PBMCs or T cells enriched from blood (not recorded which). CDR3 nucleotides: TGTGCCAGTAGTATTGGACAGGGTGCGGGTTCACCCCTCCACTTT. Its translation is CASSIGQGAGSPLHF.